The following is a T cell receptor (beta chain) sequence with its context. The data derive from a study of blood T cell repertoires in COVID-19. As for the study in general: The study drew acute and convalescent COVID-19 samples from the United States, Italy and Spain. In each case, the material was cDNA or gDNA derived from T cells, B-cell-depleted T cells, or PBMCs.

Authors' processing steps: By means of reference gene primer amplification, nucleated cell counts were estimated. Repertoires were generated with immunoSEQ multiplex PCR, while TCRdb's copy carries only in-frame clones and drops some. The V and J calls and clone size come from that table; D and trimming were worked out from the DNA. The repertoire holds 130,000 or so clones, with approximately 80% as singletons. The CDR3 runs 14 residues. Trimming removed 4 bases at V and 2 bases at J, with 12 bases between. From germline, CDR1 is LGHDT and CDR2 YNNKEL (reference sequence). The origin of this receptor is an older woman with acute or convalescent COVID-19. The source material was peripheral blood. The chain uses TRBV3-1 (or the pseudogene TRBV3-2) and TRBJ2-7; a weak D match, TRBD1 (6 bases). The CDR3 region has the DNA TGTGCCAGCAGCCTCCGGGACAAGCCCTACGAGCAGTACGTC. It codes for CASSLRDKPYEQYV.